This TCR beta chain was recovered during a study of T cell responses to AZD1222 COVID-19 vaccine. Findings and caveats of the study: Increases in Spike-specific TCR breadth and depth were seen after two AZD1222 doses. Donors in the cohort were predominantly white British and more often female, and clonal diversity was possibly underestimated. Across spike, vaccine-associated CD4 TCRs were found, dominant at 160-218 and 743-854. Reportedly, nearly half the spike-specific TCRs target unmutated variant regions.

About this clone itself: Its specificity is not known.

Generated by immunoSEQ multiplex PCR, the TCRdb table keeps only in-frame clones and is missing some. Of fewer than 150,000 clones in the sample, just under 95% were seen once. The sequence was obtained from an adult who received the AZD1222 COVID-19 vaccine. The specimen comprised peripheral blood, sampled 28 days after the second AZD1222 dose.

As DNA, the CDR3 is TGTGCCAGCAGCTTTGACTCGGGAGGCAACACTGAAGCTTTCTTT. Its protein product is CASSFDSGGNTEAFF. This chain links TRBV7-9 with TRBJ1-1; D call uncertain. Germline V CDR1 and CDR2: SEHNR, FQNEAQ (reference sequence). The CDR3 loop spans 15 amino acids. V was trimmed by 3 bases and J by 2 bases, leaving 13 bases between them.